The next 8 T cell receptor beta chains were all read from a single sample in a study of cytomegalovirus exposure and HLA in healthy donors. The repertoire was sequenced with immunoSEQ multiplex PCR; TCRdb's copy has only in-frame clones and lacks some. The data contain under 250,000 clones, approximately 90% of them singletons. Sequenced: PBMCs. These receptors were collected from a woman aged 18-29 years in good health and CMV-seronegative.

This chain joins TRBV30 and TRBJ1-5; D is perhaps TRBD1 (6 bases). This CDR3 is built from 13 residues. Germline V gene data show CDR1 as GTSNPN and CDR2 as SVGIG (reference sequence). Trimming stripped 4 bases from V and 3 bases from J, with 10 bases between. CDR3 coding DNA: TGTGCCTGGACGGACAGTCTCAATCAGCCCCAGCATTTT. Translation gives CAWTDSLNQPQHF. Combining the CDR3 with reference TRBV30 and TRBJ1-5 gives the whole variable domain SQTIHQWPATLVQPVGSPLSLECTVEGTSNPNLYWYRQAAGRGLQLLFYSVGIGQISSEVPQNLSASRPQDRQFILSSKKLLLSDSGFYLCAWTDSLNQPQHFGDGTRLSIL.

In this sample, this clone turned up once. The chain uses TRBV7-9 and TRBJ1-2; D is possibly TRBD1 (6 bases). The CDR3 runs 15 residues. Trimming took off 5 bases at V and 6 bases at J, with 19 bases between the two ends. Germline V gene lookup returns CDR1 SEHNR and CDR2 FQNEAQ (reference sequence). The CDR3 coding sequence is TGTGCCAGCAGCGGTGACAGGTCCCTAGCGGATGGCTACACCTTC. Its protein product is CASSGDRSLADGYTF.

This chain joins TRBV9 and TRBJ2-5, with D perhaps matching TRBD2 (5 bases). CDR3 length: 14 residues. Deletions cut 4 bases from V and 6 bases from J, with 16 bases between. The germline CDR1 and CDR2 sequences are SGDLS and YYNGEE. DNA of the CDR3: TGTGCCAGCAGCCCAGGCAGTAGACTACAGACCCAGTACTTC. Amino acid sequence: CASSPGSRLQTQYF.

The chain is built from TRBV13 and TRBJ2-1, with D perhaps TRBD2 (6 bases). CDR1 PRHDT and CDR2 FYEKMQ come from the germline V gene (reference sequence). This CDR3 has 16 amino acids. Trimming pared 0 bases from V and 2 bases from J, leaving 11 bases between. The CDR3 DNA reads TGTGCCAGCAGCTTAGGCCTAGCGCCCACCTACAATGAGCAGTTCTTC. It codes for CASSLGLAPTYNEQFF.

The chain has TRBV5-1 and TRBJ2-1, with TRBD2 matching over 9 bases. This CDR3 spans 16 amino acids. Trimming removed 0 bases from V and 6 bases from J; junction bases left unmatched: 7. Germline V gene sequence: CDR1 SGHRS, CDR2 YFSETQ. The DNA of the CDR3 is TGCGCCAGCAGCTTGGAGGGGTTAGCGGGAGCCAATGAGCAGTTCTTC. It translates to CASSLEGLAGANEQFF.

The chain has TRBV28 and TRBJ2-7; the D is unclear. Germline V gene data show CDR1 as MDHEN and CDR2 as SYDVKM. V lost 1 base and J 7 bases, leaving 14 bases between the germline ends. This CDR3 contains 14 residues. CDR3: CASSLLRSLWEQYF. CDR3 nucleotide sequence: TGTGCCAGCAGTTTATTGCGGTCGCTGTGGGAGCAGTACTTC. Looking up the rest from reference TRBV28 and TRBJ2-7 gives the full variable domain: DVKVTQSSRYLVKRTGEKVFLECVQDMDHENMFWYRQDPGLGLRLIYFSYDVKMKEKGDIPEGYSVSREKKERFSLILESASTNQTSMYLCASSLLRSLWEQYFGPGTRLTVT.

This chain connects TRBV5-1 to TRBJ1-1, with 7 positions matching TRBD1. Germline V CDR1 and CDR2: SGHRS, YFSETQ. The ends lost 9 bases at V and 0 bases at J; junction bases unmatched: 8. This CDR3 contains 14 residues. This chain's CDR3 is CATRQGNMNTEAFF. The CDR3 DNA reads as TGCGCCACAAGACAGGGCAACATGAACACTGAAGCTTTCTTT. The full variable domain, with the rest looked up from reference TRBV5-1 and TRBJ1-1, is KAGVTQTPRYLIKTRGQQVTLSCSPISGHRSVSWYQQTPGQGLQFLFEYFSETQRNKGNFPGRFSGRQFSNSRSEMNVSTLELGDSALYLCATRQGNMNTEAFFGQGTRLTVV.

The chain joins TRBV6-1 to TRBJ1-5; 7 nucleotides match TRBD1. Germline V gives CDR1 MNHNS, CDR2 SASEGT. Losses at the gene ends were 1 base for V and 11 bases for J; bases not matched to a gene: 8. This CDR3 spans 14 amino acids. The CDR3, as DNA: TGTGCCAGCAGTGAAGAAATGACAGGGCCCGCCCAGCATTTT. Its protein is CASSEEMTGPAQHF.